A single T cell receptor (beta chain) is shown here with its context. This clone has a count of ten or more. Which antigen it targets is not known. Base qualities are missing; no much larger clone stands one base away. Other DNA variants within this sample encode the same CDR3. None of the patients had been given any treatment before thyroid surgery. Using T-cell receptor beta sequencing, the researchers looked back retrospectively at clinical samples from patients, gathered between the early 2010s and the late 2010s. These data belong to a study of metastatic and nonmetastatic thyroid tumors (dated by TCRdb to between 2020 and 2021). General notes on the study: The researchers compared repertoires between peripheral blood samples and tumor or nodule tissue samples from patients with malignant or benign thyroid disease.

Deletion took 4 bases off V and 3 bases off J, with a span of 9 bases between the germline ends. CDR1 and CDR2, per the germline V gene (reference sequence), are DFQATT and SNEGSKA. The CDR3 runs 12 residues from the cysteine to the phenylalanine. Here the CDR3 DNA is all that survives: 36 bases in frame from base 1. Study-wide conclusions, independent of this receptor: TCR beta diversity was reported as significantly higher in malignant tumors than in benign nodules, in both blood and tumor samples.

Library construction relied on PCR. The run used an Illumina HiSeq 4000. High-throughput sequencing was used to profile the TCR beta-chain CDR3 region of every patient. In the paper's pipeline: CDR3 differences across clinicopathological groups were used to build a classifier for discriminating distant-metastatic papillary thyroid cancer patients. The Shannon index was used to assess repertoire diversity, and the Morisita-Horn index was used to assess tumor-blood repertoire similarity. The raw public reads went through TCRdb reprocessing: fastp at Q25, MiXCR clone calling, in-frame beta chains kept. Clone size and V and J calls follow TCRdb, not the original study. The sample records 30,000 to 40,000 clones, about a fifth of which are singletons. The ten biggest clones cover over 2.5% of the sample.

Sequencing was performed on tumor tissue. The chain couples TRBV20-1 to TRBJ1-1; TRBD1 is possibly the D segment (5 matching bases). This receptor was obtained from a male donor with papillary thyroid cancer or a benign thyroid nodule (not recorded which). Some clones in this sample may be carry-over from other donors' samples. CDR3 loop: CSAKGGDTEAFF. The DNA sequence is TGCAGTGCTAAGGGAGGGGACACTGAAGCTTTCTTT.